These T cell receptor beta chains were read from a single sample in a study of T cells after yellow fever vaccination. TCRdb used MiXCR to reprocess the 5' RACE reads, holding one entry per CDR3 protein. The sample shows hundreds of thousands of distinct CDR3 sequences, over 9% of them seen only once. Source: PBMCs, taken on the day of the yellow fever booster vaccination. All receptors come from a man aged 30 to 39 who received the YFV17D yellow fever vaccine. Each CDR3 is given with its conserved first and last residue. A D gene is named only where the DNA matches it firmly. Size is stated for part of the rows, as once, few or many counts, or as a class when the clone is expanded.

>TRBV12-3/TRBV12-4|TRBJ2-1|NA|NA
CASSFRGGRNEQFF
TGTGCCAGCAGTTTTCGGGGCGGCCGCAATGAGCAGTTCTTC
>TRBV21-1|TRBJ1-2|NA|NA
CASSKRSRGGYTF
TGTGCCAGCAGCAAACGATCCAGGGGTGGCTACACCTTC
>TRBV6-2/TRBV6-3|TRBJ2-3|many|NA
CASRRTAKGTDTQYF
TGTGCCAGCAGGCGGACAGCTAAGGGGACAGATACGCAGTATTTT
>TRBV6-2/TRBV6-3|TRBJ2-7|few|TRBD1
CASSRNRGEQYF
TGTGCCAGCAGCCGGAACAGGGGCGAGCAGTACTTC
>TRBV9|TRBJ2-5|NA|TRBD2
CASSVTPSGTQETQYF
TGTGCCAGCAGCGTAACCCCTAGCGGAACACAAGAGACCCAGTACTTC
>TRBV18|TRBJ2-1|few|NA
CASTIRDNSYNEQFF
TGTGCCAGCACAATCCGGGACAACTCCTACAATGAGCAGTTCTTC
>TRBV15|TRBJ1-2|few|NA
CATSRDLSYGYTF
TGTGCCACCAGCAGAGATCTTAGCTATGGCTACACCTTC
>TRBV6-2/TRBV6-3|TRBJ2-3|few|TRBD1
CASSNLRQGAGTDTQYF
TGTGCCAGCAGTAACCTCCGGCAGGGGGCTGGGACAGATACGCAGTATTTT
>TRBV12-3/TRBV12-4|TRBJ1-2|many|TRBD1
CASSSYRGSAGYTF
TGTGCCAGCAGTTCTTACAGGGGATCGGCTGGCTACACCTTC
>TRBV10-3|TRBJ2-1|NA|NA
CAISESGDYNEQFF
TGTGCCATCAGTGAGTCGGGGGATTACAATGAGCAGTTCTTC
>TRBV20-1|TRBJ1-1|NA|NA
CSHLWGEVLQYGGTEAFF
TGCAGTCACCTTTGGGGGGAAGTTCTTCAATACGGTGGCACTGAAGCTTTCTTT
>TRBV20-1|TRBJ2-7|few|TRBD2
CSGKLASTSSYEQYF
TGCAGTGGAAAACTAGCGTCAACCAGCTCCTACGAGCAGTACTTC
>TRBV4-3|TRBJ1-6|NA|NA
CASSQGGVYSPLHF
TGCGCCAGCAGCCAGGGTGGGGTCTACTCACCCCTCCACTTT
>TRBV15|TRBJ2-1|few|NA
CATSRDHGEQFF
TGTGCCACCAGCAGAGATCACGGTGAGCAGTTCTTC
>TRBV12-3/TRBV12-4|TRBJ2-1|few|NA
CASSFGAGLNEQFF
TGTGCCAGCAGTTTTGGGGCAGGGCTCAATGAGCAGTTCTTC
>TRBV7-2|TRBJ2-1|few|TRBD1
CASSPSGGYNEQFF
TGTGCCAGCAGCCCCTCAGGGGGTTACAATGAGCAGTTCTTC
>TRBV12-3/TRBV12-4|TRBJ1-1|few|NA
CASSWGTGGTEAFF
TGTGCCAGCAGTTGGGGAACAGGAGGCACTGAAGCTTTCTTT
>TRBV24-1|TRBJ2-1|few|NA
CATSDLPSGLIGETYNEQFF
TGTGCCACCAGTGATTTACCCTCCGGCCTAATAGGAGAAACCTACAATGAGCAGTTCTTC
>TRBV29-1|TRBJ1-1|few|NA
CIGGEQNTEAFF
TGCATAGGGGGTGAACAGAACACTGAAGCTTTCTTT
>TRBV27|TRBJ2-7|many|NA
CASTPPFLGTYEQYF
TGTGCCAGCACGCCCCCCTTCTTAGGAACCTACGAGCAGTACTTC
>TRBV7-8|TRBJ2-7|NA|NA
CASSPLLTDASYEQYF
TGTGCCAGCAGCCCCCTCCTCACCGACGCTTCCTACGAGCAGTACTTC
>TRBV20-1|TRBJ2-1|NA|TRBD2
CSARVPGTSAYEQFF
TGCAGTGCTAGAGTCCCCGGGACTAGCGCCTACGAGCAGTTCTTC
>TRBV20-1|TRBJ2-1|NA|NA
CSASSPPGARVGNEQFF
TGCAGTGCTAGCTCCCCCCCTGGGGCCCGGGTCGGCAATGAGCAGTTCTTC
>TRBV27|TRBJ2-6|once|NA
CGSSLSGVRTLGSGANVLTF
TGTGGCAGCAGTTTATCGGGGGTGAGGACACTCGGCTCTGGGGCCAACGTCCTGACTTTC
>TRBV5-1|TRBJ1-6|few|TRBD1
CASSLGPRTGSNSPLHF
TGCGCCAGCAGCTTAGGGCCCCGGACAGGATCTAATTCACCCCTCCACTTT
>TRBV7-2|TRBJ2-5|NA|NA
CASRDQETQYF
TGTGCCAGTAGGGATCAAGAGACCCAGTACTTC
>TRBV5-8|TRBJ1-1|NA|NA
CASSPREYGYTEAFF
TGTGCCAGCAGCCCTCGGGAGTATGGGTACACTGAAGCTTTCTTT
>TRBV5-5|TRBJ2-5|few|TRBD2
CASRSTSGSGETQYF
TGTGCCAGCAGGTCCACTAGCGGGAGCGGGGAGACCCAGTACTTC
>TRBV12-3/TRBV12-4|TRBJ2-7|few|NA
CASSSYRAREQYF
TGTGCCAGCAGTTCCTACAGGGCGCGCGAGCAGTACTTC
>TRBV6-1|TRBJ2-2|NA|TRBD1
CAISEAAGQGNTGELFF
TGTGCCATCAGTGAAGCCGCCGGACAGGGTAACACCGGGGAGCTGTTTTTT
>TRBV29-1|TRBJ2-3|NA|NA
CSVDKGRRGSDTQYF
TGCAGCGTTGATAAGGGACGGAGGGGGTCAGATACGCAGTATTTT
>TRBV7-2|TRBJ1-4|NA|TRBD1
CASGNRDRAGEKLFF
TGTGCCAGCGGCAACCGGGACAGGGCGGGGGAAAAACTGTTTTTT
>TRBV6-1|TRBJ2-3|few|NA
CASRHRHSQWDTQYF
TGTGCCAGCAGACATCGACACTCCCAGTGGGATACGCAGTATTTT
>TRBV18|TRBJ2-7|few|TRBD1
CASSLQDRYEQYF
TGTGCCAGCTCACTCCAGGACAGGTACGAGCAGTACTTC
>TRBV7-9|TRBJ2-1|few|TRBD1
CASSFWTGGGNEQFF
TGTGCCAGCAGCTTCTGGACAGGGGGCGGCAATGAGCAGTTCTTC
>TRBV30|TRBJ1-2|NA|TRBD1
CAWIRTGVSRYGYTF
TGTGCCTGGATAAGGACAGGGGTATCACGTTATGGCTACACCTTC